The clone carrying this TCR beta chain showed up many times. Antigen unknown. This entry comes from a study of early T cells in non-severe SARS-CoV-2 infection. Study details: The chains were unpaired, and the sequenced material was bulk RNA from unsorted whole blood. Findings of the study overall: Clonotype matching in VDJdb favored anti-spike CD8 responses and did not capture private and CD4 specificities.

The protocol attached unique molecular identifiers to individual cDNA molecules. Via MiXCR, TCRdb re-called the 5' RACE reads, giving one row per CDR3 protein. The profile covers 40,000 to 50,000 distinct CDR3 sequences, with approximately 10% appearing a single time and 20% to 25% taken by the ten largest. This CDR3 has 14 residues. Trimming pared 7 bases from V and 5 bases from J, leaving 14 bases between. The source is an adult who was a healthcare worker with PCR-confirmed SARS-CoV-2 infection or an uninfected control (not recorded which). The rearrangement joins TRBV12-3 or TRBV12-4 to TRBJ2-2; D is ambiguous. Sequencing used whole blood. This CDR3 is CASTKAEGTGELFF. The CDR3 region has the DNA TGTGCCAGCACTAAGGCCGAAGGAACCGGGGAGCTGTTTTTT.